The rows below give T cell receptor beta chains drawn from one sample of a study of blood T cells in healthy people across ages. TCRdb called the 5' RACE reads again in MiXCR, with one record for every CDR3 protein. The sample carries 920,000 or so distinct CDR3 sequences, over 35% recorded once. The sequenced sample was blood. The receptor source for this set is a woman aged 55 to 70 in good health. Both conserved end residues are part of each CDR3. The order of the fields is D gene, V gene, J gene, clone size, CDR3 DNA, CDR3 protein. A D gene is named only where the DNA matches it firmly. Rows may omit the clone size; those that give it use once, few, many or a size class.

>TRBD2|TRBV20-1|TRBJ2-7|few
TGCAGTGCTGTATCCACCTTTAGCGGGAGGGCCTACGAGCAGTACTTC
CSAVSTFSGRAYEQYF
>TRBD2|TRBV29-1|TRBJ2-5|-
TGCAGCGTTGTTCTAGCGGGCGTCGAAGAGACCCAGTACTTC
CSVVLAGVEETQYF
>-|TRBV25-1|TRBJ1-6|-
TGTGCCAGCAGTGTAGAGGGAAGGGATTCACCCCTCCACTTT
CASSVEGRDSPLHF
>-|TRBV6-2/TRBV6-3|TRBJ1-5|-
TGTGCCATTGGACAGCGGTTTACGGGCAATCAGCCCCAGCATTTT
CAIGQRFTGNQPQHF
>-|TRBV2|TRBJ2-7|-
TGTGCCAGCAGGGCTGGGTTATCCTACGAGCAGTACTTC
CASRAGLSYEQYF
>-|TRBV4-2|TRBJ2-7|-
TGTGCCAACAGCCAAGCACCTTCGGAGCGGATCCTACGAACCTCCTACGAGCAGTACTTC
CANSQAPSERILRTSYEQYF
>-|TRBV24-1|TRBJ2-1|-
TGTGCCACCAGTGGGCAAGGCCCCCGGATTGACAATGAGCAGTTCTTC
CATSGQGPRIDNEQFF
>-|TRBV11-2|TRBJ2-7|-
TGTGCCAGCAGCTTAGATCGAAACGTTGGCTACGAGCAGTACTTC
CASSLDRNVGYEQYF
>-|TRBV7-2|TRBJ1-6|-
TGTGCCAGCAGCTTAGCGAGAGGGGCTACTCATTCACCCCTCCACTTT
CASSLARGATHSPLHF
>TRBD2|TRBV28|TRBJ2-5|-
TGTGCCAGTGGACTAGCGGGCCCCCAAGAGACCCAGTACTTC
CASGLAGPQETQYF
>TRBD2|TRBV2|TRBJ2-7|few
TGTGCCAGCACCTCGGGAGGGCCAAACGAGCAGTACTTC
CASTSGGPNEQYF